This T cell receptor beta chain is drawn from a study of PD-L1 blockade in urothelial cancer. Libraries were prepared by immunoSEQ multiplex PCR; TCRdb keeps only in-frame clonotypes and omits some of them. This table holds over 70,000 clones, 70% to 90% found once. The CDR3 loop spans 14 amino acids. Germline loops: CDR1 MNHEY, CDR2 SVGAGI. The J segment lost 10 bases and the V segment lost 0 bases, leaving 3 bases of the junction unmatched. This sample's time point: peripheral blood 6 weeks after treatment start. The V and J genes are TRBV6-5 and TRBJ2-3; TRBD1 agrees at 11 bases. This TCR came from a man in his 70s with urothelial cancer. Sequences were derived from PBMCs, sampled around atezolizumab (anti-PD-L1) treatment. The CDR3 DNA sequence: TGTGCCAGCAGTTACTCGGGACAGGGGGATCCGCAGTATTTT. The encoded protein is CASSYSGQGDPQYF.